This T cell receptor beta chain comes out of a study of cytotoxic CD8 clonotypes in ibrutinib-treated CLL. Only a few counts were recorded for this clone. Its specificity is not known. Target depth was 1 in 200,000 to 1 in 1 million T cells, about 10x per clonotype. Measured with immunoSEQ multiplex PCR; TCRdb has only the in-frame clones, and not every one. Of fewer than 200,000 clones in the sample, around 80% were seen once. Per germline, CDR1 LNHDA and CDR2 SQIVND (reference sequence). This CDR3 spans 17 amino acids. V was pared by 5 bases and J by 4 bases, with 20 bases between. Study findings and constraints: Baseline-level clonality went beyond age-matched healthy donors and moved in step with circulating CD8+ T-cell counts.

This sequence joins TRBV19 and TRBJ2-2; D is perhaps TRBD1 or TRBD2 (5 bases each). The specimen was PBMCs, collected after 24 months of ibrutinib treatment. The receptor was derived from a human donor with chronic lymphocytic leukemia. The CDR3 nucleotides are TGTGCCAGTAGTGATCGGGGCCTAACCTCGGGCACCGGGGAGCTGTTTTTT. It codes for CASSDRGLTSGTGELFF.